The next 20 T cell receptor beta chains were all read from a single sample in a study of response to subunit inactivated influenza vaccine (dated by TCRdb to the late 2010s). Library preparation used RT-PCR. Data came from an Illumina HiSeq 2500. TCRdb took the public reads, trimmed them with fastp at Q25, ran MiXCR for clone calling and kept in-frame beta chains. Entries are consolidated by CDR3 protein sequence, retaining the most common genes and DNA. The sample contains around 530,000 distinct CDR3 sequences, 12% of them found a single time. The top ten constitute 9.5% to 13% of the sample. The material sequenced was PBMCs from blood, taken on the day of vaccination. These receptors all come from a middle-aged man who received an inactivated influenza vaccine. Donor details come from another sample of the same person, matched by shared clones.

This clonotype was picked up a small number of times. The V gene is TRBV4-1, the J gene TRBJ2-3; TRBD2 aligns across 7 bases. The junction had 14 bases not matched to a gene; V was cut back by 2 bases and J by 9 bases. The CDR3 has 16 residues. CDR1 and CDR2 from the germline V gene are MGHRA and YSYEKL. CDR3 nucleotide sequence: TGCGCCAGCAGCCAACCGCGTAGCGGGCCCGGAGGGACGCAGTATTTT. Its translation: CASSQPRSGPGGTQYF.

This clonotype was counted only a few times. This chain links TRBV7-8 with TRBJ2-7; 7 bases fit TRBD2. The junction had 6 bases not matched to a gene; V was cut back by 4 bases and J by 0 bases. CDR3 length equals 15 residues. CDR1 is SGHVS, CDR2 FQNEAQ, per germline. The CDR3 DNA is TGTGCCAGCAGCTCGAGCGGGGTCGTCTCCTACGAGCAGTACTTC. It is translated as CASSSSGVVSYEQYF.

DNA for the CDR3: TGTGCCAGCAGTGCCGGGGGCCGGTACGAGCAGTACTTC. This translates into CASSAGGRYEQYF. V and J are TRBV6-1 and TRBJ2-7; D assignment may be TRBD1 or TRBD2 (6 bases each). This CDR3 is built from 13 residues. Germline values: CDR1 MNHNS, CDR2 SASEGT. Trimming pared 4 bases from V and 4 bases from J, leaving 11 bases between.

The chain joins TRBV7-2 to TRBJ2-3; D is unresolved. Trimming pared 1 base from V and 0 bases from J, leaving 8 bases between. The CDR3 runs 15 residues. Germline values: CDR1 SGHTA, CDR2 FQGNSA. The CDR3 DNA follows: TGTGCCAGCAGCTTAGGAGTAGCTAGCACAGATACGCAGTATTTT. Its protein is CASSLGVASTDTQYF.

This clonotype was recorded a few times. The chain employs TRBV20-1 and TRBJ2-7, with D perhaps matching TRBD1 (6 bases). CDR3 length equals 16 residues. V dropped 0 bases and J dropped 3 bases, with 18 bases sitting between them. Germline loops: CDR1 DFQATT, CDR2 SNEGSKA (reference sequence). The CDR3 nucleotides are TGCAGTGCTAGAGATGCAGGGGCAGGGTTCGACTACGAGCAGTACTTC. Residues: CSARDAGAGFDYEQYF.

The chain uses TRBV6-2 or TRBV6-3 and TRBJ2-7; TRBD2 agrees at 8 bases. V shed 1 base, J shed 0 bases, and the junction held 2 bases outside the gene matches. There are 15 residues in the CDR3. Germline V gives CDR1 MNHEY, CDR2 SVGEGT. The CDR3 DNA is TGTGCCAGCAGTTACTTAGCGGGGCCCTCCTACGAGCAGTACTTC. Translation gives CASSYLAGPSYEQYF.

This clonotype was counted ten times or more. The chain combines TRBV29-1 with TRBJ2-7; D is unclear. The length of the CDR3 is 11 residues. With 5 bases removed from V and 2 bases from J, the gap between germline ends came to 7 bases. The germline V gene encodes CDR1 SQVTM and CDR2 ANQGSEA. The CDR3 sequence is CSVIVPYEQYF. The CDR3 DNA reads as TGCAGCGTTATAGTACCCTACGAGCAGTACTTC.

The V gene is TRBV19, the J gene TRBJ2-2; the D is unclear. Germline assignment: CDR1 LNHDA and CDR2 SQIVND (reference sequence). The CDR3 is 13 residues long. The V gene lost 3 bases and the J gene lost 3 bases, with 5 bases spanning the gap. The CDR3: CASSIRYTGELFF. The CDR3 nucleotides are TGTGCCAGTAGTATTCGGTACACCGGGGAGCTGTTTTTT. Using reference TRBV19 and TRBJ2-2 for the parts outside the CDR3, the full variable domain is DGGITQSPKYLFRKEGQNVTLSCEQNLNHDAMYWYRQDPGQGLRLIYYSQIVNDFQKGDIAEGYSVSREKKESFPLTVTSAQKNPTAFYLCASSIRYTGELFFGEGSRLTVL.

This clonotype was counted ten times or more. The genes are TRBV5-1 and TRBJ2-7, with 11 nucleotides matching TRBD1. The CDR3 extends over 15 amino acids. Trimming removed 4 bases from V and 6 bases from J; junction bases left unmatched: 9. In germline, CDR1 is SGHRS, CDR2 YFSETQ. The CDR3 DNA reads TGCGCCAGCAGCCTGCGGACAGGGGGCTTATCCGAGCAGTACTTC. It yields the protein CASSLRTGGLSEQYF.

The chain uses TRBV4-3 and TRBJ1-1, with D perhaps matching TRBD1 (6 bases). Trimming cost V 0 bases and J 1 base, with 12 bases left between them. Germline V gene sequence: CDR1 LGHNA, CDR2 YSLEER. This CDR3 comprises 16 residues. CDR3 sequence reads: CASSQDLGGWNTEAFF. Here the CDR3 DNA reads TGCGCCAGCAGCCAAGATTTAGGGGGGTGGAACACTGAAGCTTTCTTT.

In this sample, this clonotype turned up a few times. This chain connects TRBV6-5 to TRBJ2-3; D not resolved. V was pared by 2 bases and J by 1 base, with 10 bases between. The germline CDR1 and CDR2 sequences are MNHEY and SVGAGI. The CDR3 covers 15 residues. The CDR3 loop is CASSYPSEGTDTQYF. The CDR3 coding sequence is TGTGCCAGCAGTTACCCGTCAGAAGGCACAGATACGCAGTATTTT.

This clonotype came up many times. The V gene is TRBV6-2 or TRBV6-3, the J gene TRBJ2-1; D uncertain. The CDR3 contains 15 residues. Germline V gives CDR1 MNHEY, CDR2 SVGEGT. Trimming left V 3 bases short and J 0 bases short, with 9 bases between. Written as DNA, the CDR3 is TGTGCCAGCAGTTATTCAGCCGGCTCCTACAATGAGCAGTTCTTC. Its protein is CASSYSAGSYNEQFF.

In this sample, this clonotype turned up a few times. The CDR3 DNA reads TGCAGTGCTAGAGATCCTAGCGGGTTATACAATGAGCAGTTCTTC. This codes for CSARDPSGLYNEQFF. This chain links TRBV20-1 with TRBJ2-1; 8 bases align to TRBD2. Germline assignment: CDR1 DFQATT and CDR2 SNEGSKA (reference sequence). With 0 bases clipped from V and 4 bases from J, the junction kept 5 bases outside the gene matches. The CDR3 consists of 15 residues.

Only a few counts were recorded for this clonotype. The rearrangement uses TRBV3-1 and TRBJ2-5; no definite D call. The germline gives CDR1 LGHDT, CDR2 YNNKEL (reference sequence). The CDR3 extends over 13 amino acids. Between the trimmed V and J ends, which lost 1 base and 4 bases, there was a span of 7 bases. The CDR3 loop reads CASSQGWSETQYF. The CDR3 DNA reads TGTGCCAGCAGCCAAGGATGGTCAGAGACCCAGTACTTC.

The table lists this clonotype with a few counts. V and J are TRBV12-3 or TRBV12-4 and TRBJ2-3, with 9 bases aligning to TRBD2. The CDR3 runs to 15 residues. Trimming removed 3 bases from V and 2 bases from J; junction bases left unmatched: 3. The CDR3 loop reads CASSFLAGNTDTQYF. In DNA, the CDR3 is TGTGCCAGCAGTTTTCTAGCGGGAAACACAGATACGCAGTATTTT.

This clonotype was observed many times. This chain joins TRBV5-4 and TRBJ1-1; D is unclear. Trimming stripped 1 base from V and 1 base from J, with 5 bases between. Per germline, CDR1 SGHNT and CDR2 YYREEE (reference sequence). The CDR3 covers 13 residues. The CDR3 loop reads CASSLSQNTEAFF. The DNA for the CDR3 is TGTGCCAGCAGCTTGAGCCAGAACACTGAAGCTTTCTTT.

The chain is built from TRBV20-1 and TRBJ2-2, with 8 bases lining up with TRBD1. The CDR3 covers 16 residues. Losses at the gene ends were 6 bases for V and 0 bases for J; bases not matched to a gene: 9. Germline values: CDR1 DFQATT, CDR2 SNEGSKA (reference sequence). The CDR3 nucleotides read TGCAGTGCCCCCCGGACAGGGAAGGCGAACACCGGGGAGCTGTTTTTT. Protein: CSAPRTGKANTGELFF.

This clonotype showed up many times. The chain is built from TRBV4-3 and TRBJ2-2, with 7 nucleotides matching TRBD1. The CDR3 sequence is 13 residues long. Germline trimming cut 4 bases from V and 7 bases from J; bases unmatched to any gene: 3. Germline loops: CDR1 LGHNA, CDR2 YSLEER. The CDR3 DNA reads TGCGCCAGCAGCCCAGGGGGAATCGGGGAGCTGTTTTTT. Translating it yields CASSPGGIGELFF.

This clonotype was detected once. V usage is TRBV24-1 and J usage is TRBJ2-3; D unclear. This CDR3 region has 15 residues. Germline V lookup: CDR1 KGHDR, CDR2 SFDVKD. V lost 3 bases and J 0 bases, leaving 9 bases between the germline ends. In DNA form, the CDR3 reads TGTGCCACCAGTGATCGATCAAGCAGCACAGATACGCAGTATTTT. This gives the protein CATSDRSSSTDTQYF.

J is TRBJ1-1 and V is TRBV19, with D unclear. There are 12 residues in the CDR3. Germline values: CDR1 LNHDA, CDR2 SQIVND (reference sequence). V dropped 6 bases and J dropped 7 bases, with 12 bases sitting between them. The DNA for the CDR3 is TGTGCCAGTAGCCCCAGGAATCTTGAAGCTTTCTTT. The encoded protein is CASSPRNLEAFF.